Sequencing of this TCR beta chain was carried out in a study of blood T cells in healthy people across ages. A J-beta primer mix and a sample-barcoded 5' primer were used in a second PCR of about 6 to 12 cycles. Every individual sample yielded 2.5 million or more paired-end reads (each containing CDR3). TCRdb itself ran the 5' RACE reads through MiXCR, one entry per CDR3 protein. The profile shows just under 900,000 distinct CDR3 sequences, 29% of them singletons. Donors each provided ten milliliters of peripheral blood. Each sample used at least 6 million PBMCs. V gave up 6 bases and J gave up 6 bases, with 15 bases separating them. The length of the CDR3 is 14 residues. Looked up from germline, CDR1 is DFQATT and CDR2 is SNEGSKA (reference sequence).

Sequencing input: blood. The clonotype originates from a woman aged 80 or older in good health. The J gene is TRBJ1-6, the V gene TRBV20-1; maybe TRBD1 (6 bases). CDR3 in amino acids: CSAKSPGANSPLHF. The CDR3 nucleotides are TGCAGTGCCAAGAGTCCAGGGGCTAATTCACCCCTCCACTTT.